This T cell receptor (beta chain) came from a study of post-analysis software for immune sequencing data (dated by TCRdb to about 2015). Concerning the study at large: Recorded disease courses included relapsing-remitting, secondary progressive and progressive-relapsing multiple sclerosis, with some patients lacking subtype annotation. A subset of samples was prepared in parallel using single-end sample barcoding, then pooled and co-amplified after Illumina adapter ligation. The patient repertoires were compared against some twelve previously published healthy control repertoires obtained from donors aged about 6 to 28 years.

To demonstrate the VDJtools post-analysis software, the study profiled TCR beta repertoires from the peripheral blood of about a dozen young patients with multiple sclerosis. The multiple sclerosis patients were children and adolescents ranging in age from roughly 6 to 16 years. Worth noting for this clonotype: Its recognized antigen is unknown. Nothing much larger sits one base from this clone, and base qualities are not available.

What the research found in general, with its limitations: Multiple sclerosis patients had significantly lower normalized Chao1 diversity than controls, a result that suggests substantial peripheral T-cell clonal expansion. Four to six TRBV segments, including TRBV5-6, TRBV5-1 and TRBV20-1, were significantly more frequent in patients than controls. When samples were clustered directly using the F measure, samples prepared in the same batch co-clustered strongly, which prompted a batch-effect correction. The control group was slightly older than the multiple sclerosis patient group.

The library was obtained by PCR. The sequencing machine was an Illumina HiSeq 2500. To reduce PCR and sequencing biases, unique molecular identifiers were built into the TCR beta cDNA libraries. Approximately 500,000 cDNA molecules were obtained per 1 to 10 million input T cells, so each molecule approximated one T cell. Patient libraries were prepared and sequenced with the same protocol used for the earlier healthy control dataset. Within a given batch, samples were prepared together, multiplexed and sequenced on the same HiSeq lane. The authors processed their data as follows. MIGEC was used to process the raw barcoded reads, and molecular identifier groups with only a single read were discarded before consensus assembly and CDR3 extraction. VDJtools was used for post-analysis of the clonotype tables, with diversity normalized by down-sampling every dataset to the smallest sample size. In repertoire overlap clustering, CDR3 amino acid sequences, but not nucleotide sequences, were matched to correct batch-related cross-sample contamination. TCRdb reprocessing: public reads trimmed at Q25 with fastp, clones called with MiXCR, in-frame beta chains kept. Under each unique CDR3 protein, matching rows form one entry showing the most common genes and DNA. The authors' filters were not applied to this entry. This sample lists around 200,000 distinct CDR3 sequences; 25% to 35% were detected once. Less than 4% of the sample is in the top ten clones.

Counted from cysteine to phenylalanine, this CDR3 has 15 amino acids. The sequence is cut down to CDR3 DNA, 45 bases in frame from base 1. The junction shows trimming of 0 bases on V and 10 bases on J, and the gene matches do not reach 7 bases of it. The germline V gene supplies CDR1 SGHRS and CDR2 YFSETQ. This chain is built from TRBV5-1 and TRBJ1-6, and TRBD1 aligns with 7 junction nucleotides. The clonotype comes from a girl younger than 18 with multiple sclerosis. Sequences were obtained from blood. The CDR3 reads CASSLVSQGESPLHF. The base sequence is TGCGCCAGCAGCTTGGTTTCCCAGGGGGAGTCACCCCTCCACTTT.